This TCR beta chain was identified in a study of control samples from healthy donors and cancer patients. TCRdb keeps only in-frame clones here, not all; method: immunoSEQ multiplex PCR. The table has about 34,000 clones, 90% to 95% seen once; the top ten hold around 1.8%. Germline lookup yields CDR1 SGHNT and CDR2 YYREEE (reference sequence). Trimming shortened V by 3 bases and J by 1 base, and 12 bases separated the two germline ends. This CDR3 spans 15 amino acids. The TCR originated in a middle-aged man with colorectal cancer. Input material: PBMCs. The chain recombines TRBV5-4 with TRBJ2-3, with D hard to call. The CDR3 protein is CASSSALGGTDTQYF. The CDR3 region has the DNA TGTGCCAGCAGCTCCGCACTGGGCGGCACAGATACGCAGTATTTT.